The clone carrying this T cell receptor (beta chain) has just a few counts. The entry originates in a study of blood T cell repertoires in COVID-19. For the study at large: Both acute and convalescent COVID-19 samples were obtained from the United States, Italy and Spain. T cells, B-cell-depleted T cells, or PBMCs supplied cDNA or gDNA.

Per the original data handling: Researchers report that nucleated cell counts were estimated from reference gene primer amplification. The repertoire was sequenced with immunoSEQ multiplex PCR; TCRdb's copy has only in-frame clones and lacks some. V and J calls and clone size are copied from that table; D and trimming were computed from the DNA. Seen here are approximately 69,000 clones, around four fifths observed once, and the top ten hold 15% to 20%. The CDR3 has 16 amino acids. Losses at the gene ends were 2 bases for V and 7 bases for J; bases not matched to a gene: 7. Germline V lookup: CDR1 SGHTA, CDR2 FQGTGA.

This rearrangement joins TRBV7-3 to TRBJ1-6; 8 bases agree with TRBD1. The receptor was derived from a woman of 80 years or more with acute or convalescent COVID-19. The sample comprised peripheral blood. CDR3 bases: TGTGCCAGCAGCTTACAGGGGGCAGGGGGAAATTCACCCCTCCACTTT. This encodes CASSLQGAGGNSPLHF.